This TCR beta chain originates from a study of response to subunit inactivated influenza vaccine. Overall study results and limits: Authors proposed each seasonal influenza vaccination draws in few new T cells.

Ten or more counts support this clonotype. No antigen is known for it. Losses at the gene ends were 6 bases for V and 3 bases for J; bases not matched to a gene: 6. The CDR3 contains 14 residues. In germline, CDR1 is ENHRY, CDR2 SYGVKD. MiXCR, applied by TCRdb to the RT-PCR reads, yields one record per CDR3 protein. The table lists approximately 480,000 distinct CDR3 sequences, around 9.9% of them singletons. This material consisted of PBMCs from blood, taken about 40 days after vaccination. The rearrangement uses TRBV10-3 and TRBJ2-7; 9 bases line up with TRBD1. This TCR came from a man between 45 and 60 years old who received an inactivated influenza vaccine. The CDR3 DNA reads TGTGCCATCAGCTCCGGGACAGGGAACTACGAGCAGTACTTC. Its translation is CAISSGTGNYEQYF.